This TCR beta chain was profiled in a study of metastatic and nonmetastatic thyroid tumors. Background on the study: Comparative analysis of repertoires was undertaken across blood and tumor or nodule tissue obtained from malignant and benign thyroid patients.

Findings and caveats of the study: The study reportedly found significantly higher TCR beta diversity in malignant thyroid tumors than benign nodules, in blood and tumor.

The CDR3 is 16 residues long. V gave up 0 bases and J gave up 2 bases, with 13 bases separating them. Germline assignment: CDR1 ENHRY and CDR2 SYGVKD. Before thyroid surgery, none of the patients had received any treatment. This clone was found many times. Its target is unknown. TCRdb reanalyzed the PCR reads via MiXCR. Here the sample spans about 25,000 clones, 20% to 25% being singletons. This receptor was obtained from a male donor with papillary thyroid cancer or a benign thyroid nodule (not recorded which). Some clones in this sample may be carry-over from other donors' samples. The sequenced material came from blood. The V call is TRBV10-3, the J call TRBJ1-1; D is possibly TRBD1 (6 bases). CDR3 amino acids: CAISESDQGINTEAFF. Written as DNA, the CDR3 is TGTGCCATCAGTGAGTCGGATCAGGGGATCAACACTGAAGCTTTCTTT.